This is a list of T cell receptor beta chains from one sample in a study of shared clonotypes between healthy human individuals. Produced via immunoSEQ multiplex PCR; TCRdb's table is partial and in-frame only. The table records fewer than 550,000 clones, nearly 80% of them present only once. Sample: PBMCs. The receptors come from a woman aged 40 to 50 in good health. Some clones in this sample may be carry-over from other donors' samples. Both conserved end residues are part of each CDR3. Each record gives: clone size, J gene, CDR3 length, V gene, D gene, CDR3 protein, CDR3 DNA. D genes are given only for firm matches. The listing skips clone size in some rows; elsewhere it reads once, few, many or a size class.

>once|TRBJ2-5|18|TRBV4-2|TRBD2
CASTPSGTTNYPQETQYF
TGTGCCAGCACCCCAAGCGGGACTACTAACTATCCCCAAGAGACCCAGTACTTC
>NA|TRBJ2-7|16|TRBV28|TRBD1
CASSFLQGAVGYEQYF
TGTGCCAGCAGTTTCCTCCAGGGGGCTGTCGGCTACGAGCAGTACTTC
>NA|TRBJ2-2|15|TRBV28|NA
CASITGGLSTGELFF
TGTGCCAGCATCACTGGGGGGCTGAGCACCGGGGAGCTGTTTTTT
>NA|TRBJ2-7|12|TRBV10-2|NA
CASSESLYEQYF
TGCGCCAGCAGTGAGTCCCTCTACGAGCAGTACTTC
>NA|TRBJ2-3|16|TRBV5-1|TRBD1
CASSTQRTGTTDTQYF
TGCGCCAGCAGCACCCAAAGGACAGGAACCACAGATACGCAGTATTTT
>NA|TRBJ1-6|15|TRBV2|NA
CASSAYRGYNSPLHF
TGTGCCAGCAGTGCATACCGGGGTTATAATTCACCCCTCCACTTT
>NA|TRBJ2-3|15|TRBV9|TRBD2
CASSGPSGRIYTQYF
TGTGCCAGCAGCGGGCCTAGCGGTAGAATTTATACGCAGTATTTT
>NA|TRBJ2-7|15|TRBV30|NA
CAWSVFRRLSYEQYF
TGTGCCTGGAGTGTATTCCGGCGCCTCTCCTACGAGCAGTACTTC
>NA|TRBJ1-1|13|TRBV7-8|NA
CASSPGMNTEAFF
TGTGCCAGCAGCCCAGGGATGAACACTGAAGCTTTCTTT
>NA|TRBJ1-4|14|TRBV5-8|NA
CASSLAPGGGKLFF
TGTGCCAGCAGCTTGGCCCCAGGTGGTGGAAAACTGTTTTTT
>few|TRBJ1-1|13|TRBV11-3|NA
CASSLYSNTEAFF
TGTGCCAGCAGCCTATACTCGAACACTGAAGCTTTCTTT
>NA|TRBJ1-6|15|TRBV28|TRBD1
CASSPVDRDNSPLHF
TGTGCCAGCAGCCCCGTGGACAGGGATAATTCACCCCTCCACTTT
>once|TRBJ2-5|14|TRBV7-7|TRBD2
CASSLRPGGETQYF
TGTGCCAGCAGCTTACGGCCGGGGGGAGAGACCCAGTACTTC
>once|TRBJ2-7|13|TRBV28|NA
CASNPGPYYEQYF
TGTGCCAGCAACCCGGGACCTTACTACGAGCAGTACTTC
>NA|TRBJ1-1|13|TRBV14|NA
CASSQRAGTEAFF
TGTGCCAGCAGCCAACGGGCCGGGACTGAAGCTTTCTTT
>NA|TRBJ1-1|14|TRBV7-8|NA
CASSLEGGITEAFF
TGTGCCAGCAGCTTAGAGGGGGGGATCACTGAAGCTTTCTTT
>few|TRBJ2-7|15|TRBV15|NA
CATSRDWAGGNEQYF
TGTGCCACCAGCAGAGATTGGGCAGGAGGCAACGAGCAGTACTTC
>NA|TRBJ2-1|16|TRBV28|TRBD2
CASRDGGLAGGNEQFF
TGTGCCAGCAGGGATGGGGGACTAGCGGGAGGAAATGAGCAGTTCTTC
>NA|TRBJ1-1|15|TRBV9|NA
CASSVEGIADTEAFF
TGTGCCAGCAGCGTAGAGGGGATCGCGGACACTGAAGCTTTCTTT
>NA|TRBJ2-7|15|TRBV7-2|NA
CASSLGLGSGYEQYF
TGTGCCAGCAGCTTAGGACTCGGTTCGGGGTACGAGCAGTACTTC
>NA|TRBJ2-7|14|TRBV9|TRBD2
CASSFSGRLDEQYF
TGTGCCAGCAGCTTTAGCGGGAGGTTGGACGAGCAGTACTTC
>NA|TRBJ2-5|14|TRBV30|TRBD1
CAWRKGQGGETQYF
TGTGCCTGGAGGAAGGGACAGGGTGGAGAGACCCAGTACTTC
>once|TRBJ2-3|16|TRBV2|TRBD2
CASSGRGRARTDTQYF
TGTGCCAGCAGTGGCCGCGGGAGGGCCCGCACAGATACGCAGTATTTT
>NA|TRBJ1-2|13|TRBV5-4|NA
CASSLRGVPGYTF
TGTGCCAGCAGCTTGCGGGGGGTGCCTGGCTACACCTTC
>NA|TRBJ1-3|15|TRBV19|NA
CASSPSREAGNTIYF
TGTGCCAGTAGTCCCTCCCGTGAGGCCGGAAACACCATATATTTT
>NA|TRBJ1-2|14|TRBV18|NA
CASSPGQTTYGYTF
TGTGCCAGCTCACCCGGACAGACAACCTATGGCTACACCTTC
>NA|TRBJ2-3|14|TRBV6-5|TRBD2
CASSPGLNTDTQYF
TGTGCCAGCAGTCCGGGACTAAACACAGATACGCAGTATTTT
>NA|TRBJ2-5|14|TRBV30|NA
CAWSLQIYQEAQYF
TGTGCCTGGAGCCTACAGATCTACCAAGAGGCCCAGTACTTC
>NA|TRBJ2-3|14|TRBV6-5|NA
CASSVDGAADTQYF
TGTGCCAGCAGCGTTGACGGGGCAGCAGATACGCAGTATTTT
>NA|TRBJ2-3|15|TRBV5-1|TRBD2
CASSLEAGPTDTQYF
TGCGCCAGCAGCTTGGAAGCGGGGCCCACAGATACGCAGTATTTT
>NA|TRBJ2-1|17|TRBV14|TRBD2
CASSQSGTSGTYNEQFF
TGTGCCAGCAGCCAATCCGGGACTAGCGGGACTTACAATGAGCAGTTCTTC
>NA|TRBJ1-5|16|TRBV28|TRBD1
CASSPPLAGDRKPQHF
TGTGCCAGCAGTCCTCCCCTCGCCGGGGACAGGAAGCCCCAGCATTTT
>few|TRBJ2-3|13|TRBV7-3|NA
CASSPAATDTQYF
TGTGCCAGCAGCCCAGCTGCGACAGATACGCAGTATTTT
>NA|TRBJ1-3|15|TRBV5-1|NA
CASSLAVGVGNTIYF
TGCGCCAGCAGCTTGGCGGTAGGGGTCGGAAACACCATATATTTT
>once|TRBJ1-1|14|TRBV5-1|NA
CASTMSGGDTEAFF
TGCGCCAGCACCATGAGTGGGGGAGACACTGAAGCTTTCTTT
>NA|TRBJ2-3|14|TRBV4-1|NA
CASSPRVSGYTQYF
TGCGCCAGCAGCCCCCGGGTTAGCGGTTATACGCAGTATTTT
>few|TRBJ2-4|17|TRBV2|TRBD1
CASSPRRWGQGKNIQYF
TGTGCCAGCAGTCCACGGAGGTGGGGACAGGGGAAAAACATTCAGTACTTC
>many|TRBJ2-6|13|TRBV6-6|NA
CASTESGANVLTF
TGTGCCAGCACCGAGAGTGGGGCCAACGTCCTGACTTTC
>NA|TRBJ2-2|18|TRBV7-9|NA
CASSLGGRGRSNTGELFF
TGTGCCAGCAGCTTAGGAGGCAGGGGGAGGTCGAACACCGGGGAGCTGTTTTTT
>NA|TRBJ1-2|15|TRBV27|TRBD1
CASSQRGTDTYGYTF
TGTGCCAGCAGTCAAAGAGGGACAGACACTTATGGCTACACCTTC
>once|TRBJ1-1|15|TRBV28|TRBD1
CASSLNRGGETEAFF
TGTGCCAGCAGTCTAAACAGGGGAGGCGAGACTGAAGCTTTCTTT
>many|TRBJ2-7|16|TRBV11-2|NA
CASSPWGSFSSYEQYF
TGTGCCAGCAGCCCCTGGGGTAGCTTCAGCTCCTACGAGCAGTACTTC
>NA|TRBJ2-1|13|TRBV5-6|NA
CASSLGPNNEQFF
TGTGCCAGCAGCTTAGGTCCCAACAATGAGCAGTTCTTC
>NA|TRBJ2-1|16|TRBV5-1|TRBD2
CASRPLAGGVYNEQFF
TGCGCCAGCAGGCCACTAGCGGGAGGGGTATACAATGAGCAGTTCTTC
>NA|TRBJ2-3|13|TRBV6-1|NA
CASSEPGTDTQYF
TGTGCCAGCAGTGAACCGGGGACAGATACGCAGTATTTT
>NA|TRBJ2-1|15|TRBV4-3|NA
CASSQVGGRYNEQFF
TGCGCCAGCAGCCAAGTTGGTGGGAGGTACAATGAGCAGTTCTTC
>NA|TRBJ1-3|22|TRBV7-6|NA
CASTLHRVRRITPLSSGNTIYF
TGTGCCAGCACCTTACACCGAGTACGGAGGATAACACCCTTGAGCTCTGGAAACACCATATATTTT
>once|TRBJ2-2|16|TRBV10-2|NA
CASSESGGAGTGELFF
TGCGCCAGCAGTGAGTCGGGGGGTGCGGGTACCGGGGAGCTGTTTTTT
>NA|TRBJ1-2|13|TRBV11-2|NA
CASSFSSNYGYTF
TGTGCCAGCAGCTTTTCCTCGAACTATGGCTACACCTTC
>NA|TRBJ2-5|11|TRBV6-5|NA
CASSKWGTQYF
TGTGCCAGCAGTAAATGGGGGACCCAGTACTTC
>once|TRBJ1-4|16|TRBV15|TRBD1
CATSREPGQGSEKLFF
TGTGCCACCAGCAGAGAACCGGGACAGGGATCTGAAAAACTGTTTTTT
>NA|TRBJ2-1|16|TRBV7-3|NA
CASSFERPSSYNEQFF
TGTGCCAGCAGCTTTGAGCGTCCGAGCTCCTACAATGAGCAGTTCTTC
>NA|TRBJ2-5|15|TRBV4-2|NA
CASSQGSQGQETQYF
TGTGCCAGCAGCCAAGGGAGTCAGGGGCAAGAGACCCAGTACTTC
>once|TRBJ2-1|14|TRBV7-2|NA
CASPRGRKGGEQFF
TGTGCCAGCCCCAGGGGTAGGAAGGGCGGTGAGCAGTTCTTC
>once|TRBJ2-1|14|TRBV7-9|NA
CASSSRDPNNEQFF
TGTGCCAGCAGCTCGCGGGACCCTAACAATGAGCAGTTCTTC
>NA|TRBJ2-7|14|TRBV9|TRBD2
CASSPGLDAGEQYF
TGTGCCAGCAGCCCGGGACTAGATGCGGGTGAGCAGTACTTC
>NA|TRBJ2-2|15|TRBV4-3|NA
CASSQDLSNTGELFF
TGCGCCAGCAGCCAAGACCTATCGAACACCGGGGAGCTGTTTTTT
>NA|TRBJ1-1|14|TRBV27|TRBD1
CASSPGQGRTEAFF
TGTGCCAGCAGTCCAGGACAGGGGCGCACTGAAGCTTTCTTT
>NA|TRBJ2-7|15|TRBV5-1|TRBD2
CASSNGTSGSYEQYF
TGCGCCAGCAGCAACGGGACTAGCGGCTCCTACGAGCAGTACTTC
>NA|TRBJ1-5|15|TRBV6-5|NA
CASSYASGANQPQHF
TGTGCCAGCAGTTACGCGTCGGGGGCCAATCAGCCCCAGCATTTT